One sample yielded the 17 T cell receptor beta chains listed below, sequenced in a study of T cell repertoires in cytomegalovirus infection. TCRdb itself ran the reads through MiXCR, one entry per CDR3 protein. The sample consists of around 130,000 distinct CDR3 sequences, less than 9.5% of them appearing once. The sequenced sample was PBMCs. These receptors all come from a human donor in good health (CMV status not recorded). Some clones in this sample may be carry-over from other donors' samples.

The rearrangement links TRBV24-1 to TRBJ1-2; possibly TRBD1 for D (5 bases). Trimming left V 1 base short and J 2 bases short, with 16 bases between. This CDR3 contains 17 residues. Looked up from germline, CDR1 is KGHDR and CDR2 is SFDVKD. CDR3 in DNA: TGTGCCACCAGTGATTTCCCGGACACCCAGGGCAACTATGGCTACACCTTC. This encodes CATSDFPDTQGNYGYTF.

This clonotype was counted ten times or more. The V call is TRBV12-3 or TRBV12-4, the J call TRBJ1-4; no definite D call. The length of the CDR3 is 15 residues. Trimming cost V 5 bases and J 8 bases, with 18 bases left between them. In DNA, the CDR3 is TGTGCCAGCAGTCCCAGCCGGCCCAGTGGAGAAAAACTGTTTTTT. Its protein is CASSPSRPSGEKLFF.

This clonotype was recorded many times. This sequence joins TRBV20-1 and TRBJ2-4; D ambiguous. Between the trimmed V and J ends, which lost 2 bases and 8 bases, there was a span of 10 bases. CDR1 DFQATT and CDR2 SNEGSKA come from the germline V gene (reference sequence). The CDR3 is made up of 12 amino acids. CDR3 region: CSARTTSDIQYF. The CDR3 region has the DNA TGCAGTGCTAGAACGACAAGTGACATTCAGTACTTC.

V gene TRBV12-3 or TRBV12-4 combines with J gene TRBJ1-1, with D maybe TRBD1 (5 bases). CDR3 length: 17 residues. V dropped 7 bases and J dropped 1 base, with 22 bases sitting between them. The CDR3, as DNA: TGTGCCAGCACTTCCGTACTAAAAGTGGGGGGGAACACTGAAGCTTTCTTT. This encodes CASTSVLKVGGNTEAFF.

V gene TRBV5-1 combines with J gene TRBJ2-6; maybe TRBD1 (6 bases). Germline values: CDR1 SGHRS, CDR2 YFSETQ. V lost 2 bases and J 2 bases, leaving 11 bases between the germline ends. The CDR3 spans 16 residues. The CDR3 region has the DNA TGCGCCAGCAGCTTCGCAGGGGCAACTGGGGCCAACGTCCTGACTTTC. It yields the protein CASSFAGATGANVLTF.

The chain carries TRBV2 and TRBJ1-1; D gene uncertain. Between the trimmed V and J ends, which lost 4 bases and 1 base, there was a span of 10 bases. Germline V lookup: CDR1 SNHLY, CDR2 FYNNEI. This CDR3 contains 14 residues. The CDR3 sequence is CASSVEGRNTEAFF. CDR3 sequence (DNA): TGTGCCAGCAGTGTGGAGGGAAGGAACACTGAAGCTTTCTTT.

The chain has TRBV12-3 or TRBV12-4 and TRBJ2-5; 7 bases match TRBD2. J lost 5 bases, V lost 6 bases, and 6 bases had no gene match. This CDR3 has 13 amino acids. In DNA form, the CDR3 reads TGTGCCAGCAGGGAAGGACTAGGGGAGACCCAGTACTTC. It codes for CASREGLGETQYF.

A few counts support this clonotype. This chain links TRBV14 with TRBJ2-7; no definite D call. The CDR3 is made up of 13 amino acids. V lost 2 bases and J 3 bases, leaving 8 bases between the germline ends. Germline loops: CDR1 SGHDN, CDR2 FVKESK. The CDR3 bases are TGTGCCAGCAGCCAACTGGGGAACTACGAGCAGTACTTC. This encodes CASSQLGNYEQYF.

This clonotype was seen at least ten times. The V gene is TRBV2, the J gene TRBJ2-1, with TRBD1 matching 9 bases. The CDR3 totals 15 residues. CDR1 is SNHLY and CDR2 is FYNNEI in the germline V gene. J was trimmed by 0 bases and V by 6 bases; bases with no gene match: 3. CDR3 residues: CASRGTGSSYNEQFF. CDR3 coding DNA: TGTGCCAGCAGAGGGACAGGGAGCTCCTACAATGAGCAGTTCTTC.

This clonotype showed up many times. The chain links TRBV28 to TRBJ2-1; 12 positions agree with TRBD2. The germline V gene encodes CDR1 MDHEN and CDR2 SYDVKM. Trimming cost V 4 bases and J 6 bases; bases outside gene matches: 13. The CDR3 covers 18 residues. CDR3 residues: CASSSPRLAGAPRNEQFF. CDR3 nucleotide sequence: TGTGCCAGCAGTTCCCCCCGACTAGCGGGGGCCCCTCGCAATGAGCAGTTCTTC.

Ten or more counts support this clonotype. This chain uses TRBV2 with TRBJ2-1; 7 nucleotides agree with TRBD2. Germline CDR1 and CDR2: SNHLY and FYNNEI. The CDR3 covers 13 residues. V shed 5 bases, J shed 5 bases, and the junction held 3 bases outside the gene matches. The CDR3 DNA is TGTGCCAGCAGTCTGGCGGGGGACAATGAGCAGTTCTTC. As protein: CASSLAGDNEQFF. Drawing the rest from reference TRBV2 and TRBJ2-1, the complete variable domain is EPEVTQTPSHQVTQMGQEVILRCVPISNHLYFYWYRQILGQKVEFLVSFYNNEISEKSEIFDDQFSVERPDGSNFTLKIRSTKLEDSAMYFCASSLAGDNEQFFGPGTRLTVL.

The chain is built from TRBV28 and TRBJ1-2, with 8 nucleotides matching TRBD1. Germline loops: CDR1 MDHEN, CDR2 SYDVKM. After removal of 6 bases from V and 4 bases from J, the junction contained 7 bases not matched to a gene. The length of the CDR3 is 14 residues. The CDR3 DNA reads as TGTGCCAGCAGCGACTACAGGGGGGGCTATGGCTACACCTTC. This encodes CASSDYRGGYGYTF.

V usage is TRBV3-1 and J usage is TRBJ2-3; D might be TRBD1 (5 bases). CDR3 length: 15 residues. Germline V gene data show CDR1 as LGHDT and CDR2 as YNNKEL (reference sequence). With 5 bases removed from V and 2 bases from J, the gap between germline ends came to 14 bases. CDR3 amino acids: CASSLGDGNTDTQYF. As DNA, the CDR3 is TGTGCCAGCAGCTTAGGGGATGGCAACACAGATACGCAGTATTTT.

This clonotype was seen only once. The chain carries TRBV29-1 and TRBJ1-1; possibly TRBD1 for D (5 bases). CDR3 length: 11 amino acids. The V gene's germline CDR1 is SQVTM and CDR2 ANQGSEA. Trimming took off 4 bases at V and 11 bases at J, with 14 bases between the two ends. CDR3 in amino acids: CSVAVMGRAFF. The DNA of the CDR3 is TGCAGCGTTGCCGTAATGGGACGGGCTTTCTTT.

The chain uses TRBV25-1 and TRBJ2-7; 8 nucleotides align to TRBD1. With V trimmed by 3 bases and J by 3 bases, 7 bases remained unmatched. The CDR3 runs to 15 residues. The germline V gene has CDR1 MGHDK and CDR2 SYGVNS. CDR3 sequence reads: CASSDPRTGRYEQYF. The CDR3 DNA reads TGTGCCAGCAGTGATCCCCGGACAGGGCGCTACGAGCAGTACTTC.

The gene calls are TRBV20-1 and TRBJ1-2; 10 bases align to TRBD1. From germline, CDR1 is DFQATT and CDR2 SNEGSKA (reference sequence). CDR3 length equals 15 residues. After removal of 0 bases from V and 6 bases from J, the junction contained 7 bases not matched to a gene. The CDR3: CSARDGVTGGHGYTF. The CDR3 DNA sequence: TGCAGTGCTAGAGATGGGGTGACAGGGGGCCATGGCTACACCTTC.

This clonotype was seen at least ten times. The chain has TRBV12-3 or TRBV12-4 and TRBJ1-2; 9 bases map to TRBD1. The trim removed 6 bases at V and 2 bases at J, leaving 4 bases unmatched. This CDR3 has 14 residues. CDR3 DNA: TGTGCCAGCAGCCAAGGACAGGGGAACTATGGCTACACCTTC. Translated: CASSQGQGNYGYTF.